This T cell receptor beta chain was recovered during a study of cytomegalovirus exposure and HLA in healthy donors. Points from the study as a whole: Highest at DRB1 and lowest at HLA-C, TCR association rates differed among HLA loci in a later analysis.

PCR employed 60 Vbeta and 13 Jbeta primers. Original processing methods: In a later analysis, of roughly 73 million unique beta chains, about 12 million appeared in at least two donors. Sequenced by immunoSEQ multiplex PCR; TCRdb stores in-frame clones only, minus some. V and J calls and clone size follow that table, whereas D and trimming were derived from the DNA. The table has 120,000 or so clones, over 60% seen once. A word on this clone: As yet, its antigen is unknown.

This receptor was taken from a woman in her thirties or forties in good health and CMV-seropositive. Sample: PBMCs.

This CDR3 reads CASSTGASGTEAFF. In nucleotides, the CDR3 is TGTGCCAGCAGTACAGGGGCAAGTGGCACTGAAGCTTTCTTT. The V and J genes are TRBV2 and TRBJ1-1, with 7 nucleotides matching TRBD1. CDR1 and CDR2 (germline): SNHLY, FYNNEI. V dropped 5 bases and J dropped 4; count of bases not matched to a gene: 7. The CDR3 spans 14 residues. The variable domain in full, with the rest retrieved from reference TRBV2 and TRBJ1-1, is EPEVTQTPSHQVTQMGQEVILRCVPISNHLYFYWYRQILGQKVEFLVSFYNNEISEKSEIFDDQFSVERPDGSNFTLKIRSTKLEDSAMYFCASSTGASGTEAFFGQGTRLTVV.